The rows below give T cell receptor beta chains drawn from one sample of a study of shared clonotypes between healthy human individuals. The table came from immunoSEQ multiplex PCR; TCRdb's copy has only in-frame clones and leaves some out. In the table there are about 600,000 clones, roughly 97% of which are singletons. Sequenced material: naive CD4+ T cells sorted from blood. The receptors shown here come from a woman aged 30 to 39 in good health. CDR3s leave out the opening cysteine and the closing phenylalanine or tryptophan.

V gene	J gene	CDR3 protein
TRBV6-7	TRBJ2-7	ASSSPRPVQLQGNSYEQY
TRBV11-2	TRBJ2-5	ASRRTSGSAAETQY
TRBV10-2	TRBJ2-5	ASSGSRETQY
TRBV19	TRBJ2-1	ASSIGGRSYNEQF
TRBV14	TRBJ2-7	ASSQRRAGQGAREQY
TRBV5-1	NA	ASSSRELDEQY
TRBV28	TRBJ1-4	ASSRVTEKLF
TRBV25-1	TRBJ2-2	ASSDGRANTGELF
TRBV6-5	TRBJ2-1	ASRRTGGSGEQF
TRBV6-1	TRBJ1-2	ASSGRQGSSGYT
TRBV2	TRBJ2-7	ASSATGVSYEQY
TRBV2	TRBJ2-4	ASSGSGRALAKNIQY
TRBV5-1	TRBJ2-1	ASSLPRVAGSHSSYNEQF
TRBV6-1	TRBJ2-5	ASSGTSGRETQY
TRBV2	TRBJ1-1	ASRQGALRMNTEAF
TRBV10-3	TRBJ2-3	AIRTGTGLFKSTDTQY
TRBV4-2	TRBJ2-3	ASSQEAGPSTDTQY
TRBV18	TRBJ2-6	ASSPGNRAGANVLT
TRBV10-2	TRBJ1-6	ASSESGQGLSPLH
TRBV13	TRBJ1-6	ASSLGGGQRRNSPLH
TRBV5-8	TRBJ2-3	ASNLFGTGTDTQY
TRBV5-1	TRBJ2-5	ASSYGGDRSETQY
TRBV10-1	TRBJ2-3	ASSFLAGGPDTQY
TRBV9	TRBJ2-5	ASSVAGGVETQY
TRBV29-1	TRBJ2-5	SVEAQGLLGTQY
TRBV29-1	TRBJ2-1	SAPRAYEQF
TRBV28	TRBJ1-2	ASSPGSYGYT
TRBV6-5	TRBJ1-2	ASSYDRQGRNYGYT
TRBV28	TRBJ2-1	ASSLPGLAGGYISSYNEQF
TRBV5-1	TRBJ2-7	ASSRGGGLAYEQY
TRBV11-2	TRBJ2-3	ASSLALGTDTQY
TRBV5-1	TRBJ1-2	ASSGTGESLSNYGYT
TRBV6-5	TRBJ2-3	ATGEDRGTQY
TRBV18	TRBJ2-1	ASSPPGTGEQF
TRBV18	TRBJ1-4	ASSPGQGPTEKLF
TRBV15	TRBJ2-1	ATSRDLLAGVVDNEQF
TRBV5-1	TRBJ1-6	ASSPSSYNSPLH
TRBV19	TRBJ2-7	ASSIADRGTGEQY
TRBV28	TRBJ2-7	ASSLRDWGSPYEQY
TRBV6-5	TRBJ2-2	ASRIQVNTGELF
TRBV10-3	TRBJ2-1	AISGTGPNEQF
TRBV9	TRBJ2-2	ASRKREGRNTGELF
TRBV11-3	TRBJ2-1	ASSLTSSHEQF
TRBV6-1	TRBJ2-7	ASTYEQY
TRBV27	TRBJ2-2	ASSLSSGTSGSTGELF
TRBV11-1	TRBJ1-1	ASSLRDRDTEAF
TRBV28	TRBJ2-7	ASSSIGTSNYEQY
TRBV18	TRBJ2-1	ASSPITGSEF
TRBV9	TRBJ2-2	ASSVRLAGPGGELF
TRBV19	TRBJ2-2	ASSGRDRNLWTGELF
TRBV4-1	TRBJ2-3	ASSQPKRRTSTDTQY
TRBV7-3	TRBJ2-5	ASSAAGTRQETQY
TRBV5-1	NA	ASSLASGSLNEQY
TRBV9	TRBJ1-1	ASSVALLNTEAF
TRBV7-9	TRBJ1-2	ASSHNLQGGYGYT
TRBV9	TRBJ2-1	ASSVQLGGEQF
TRBV4-1	TRBJ1-3	ASSPELGSYSGNTIY
TRBV5-1	TRBJ2-5	ASSFGRTSSQETQY
TRBV9	TRBJ2-5	ASSVTGLAGGTQY